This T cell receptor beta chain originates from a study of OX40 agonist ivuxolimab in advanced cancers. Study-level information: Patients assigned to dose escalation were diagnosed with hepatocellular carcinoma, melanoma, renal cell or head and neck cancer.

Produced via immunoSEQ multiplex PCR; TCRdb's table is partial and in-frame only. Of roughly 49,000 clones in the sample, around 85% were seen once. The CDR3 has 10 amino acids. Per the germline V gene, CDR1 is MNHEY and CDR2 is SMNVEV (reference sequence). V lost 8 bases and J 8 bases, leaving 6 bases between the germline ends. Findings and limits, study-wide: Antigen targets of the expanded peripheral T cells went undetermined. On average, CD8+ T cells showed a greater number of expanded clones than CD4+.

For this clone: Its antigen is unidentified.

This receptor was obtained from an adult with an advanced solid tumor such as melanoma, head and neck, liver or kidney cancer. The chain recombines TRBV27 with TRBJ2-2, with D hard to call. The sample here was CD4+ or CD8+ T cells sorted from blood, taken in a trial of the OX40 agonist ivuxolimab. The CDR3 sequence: CASPRGELFF. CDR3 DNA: TGTGCCAGCCCCCGAGGGGAGCTGTTTTTT.